Listed here are 14 T cell receptor beta chains from one sample, sequenced in a study of blood T cell repertoires in COVID-19. Method: immunoSEQ multiplex PCR; TCRdb's copy keeps in-frame clones and lacks some. The data show roughly 360,000 clones, about four fifths seen once. Sequenced input: peripheral blood. These TCRs come from a human donor with acute or convalescent COVID-19. The donor label of this sample is uncertain.

V is TRBV27 and J is TRBJ2-7; possibly TRBD1 for D (6 bases). The CDR3 length is 14 residues. V was trimmed by 6 bases and J by 3 bases, leaving 15 bases between them. In germline, CDR1 is MNHEY, CDR2 SMNVEV (reference sequence). The CDR3 DNA follows: TGTGCCAGCAGATCCGGGACACTCCTCTACGAGCAGTACTTC. Encoded protein: CASRSGTLLYEQYF.

This chain joins TRBV30 and TRBJ1-6; D may be TRBD1 (5 bases). The CDR3 is 16 residues long. Per germline, CDR1 GTSNPN and CDR2 SVGIG (reference sequence). The V end lost 1 base, the J end lost 2 bases, and 12 bases lay between the germline ends. This CDR3 is CAWSEGWGAYNSPLHF. DNA of the CDR3: TGTGCCTGGAGTGAGGGGTGGGGGGCCTATAATTCACCCCTCCACTTT.

This clone has more than one count but fewer than ten. This chain connects TRBV28 to TRBJ1-2; D not resolved. Looked up from germline, CDR1 is MDHEN and CDR2 is SYDVKM. Deletions cut 3 bases from V and 6 bases from J, with 17 bases between. The CDR3 spans 15 residues. The CDR3 DNA reads as TGTGCCAGCAGTTTTGGTGCCGTGGGGAGCGATGGCTACACCTTC. This sequence encodes CASSFGAVGSDGYTF.

In DNA, the CDR3 is TGCGCCAGCAGCCAATACGGCGGATTGGGACAGAACTCTGGAAACACCATATATTTT. It yields the protein CASSQYGGLGQNSGNTIYF. The genes are TRBV4-1 and TRBJ1-3; 7 nucleotides line up with TRBD1. The CDR3 extends over 19 amino acids. V shed 2 bases, J shed 0 bases, and the junction held 13 bases outside the gene matches. The germline gives CDR1 MGHRA, CDR2 YSYEKL.

This clone was seen once. The chain combines TRBV5-4 with TRBJ1-1, with TRBD1 matching 7 bases. The CDR3 extends over 13 amino acids. Germline V gene sequence: CDR1 SGHNT, CDR2 YYREEE (reference sequence). The V segment lost 4 bases and the J segment 3 bases; nucleotides outside the gene matches: 3. The CDR3 is CASSRDRDTEAFF. CDR3 in DNA: TGTGCCAGCAGCCGCGACAGGGACACTGAAGCTTTCTTT.

V gene TRBV2 combines with J gene TRBJ1-2; D perhaps matches TRBD1 (6 bases). Trimming shortened V by 0 bases and J by 1 base, and 15 bases separated the two germline ends. Germline assignment: CDR1 SNHLY and CDR2 FYNNEI. The length of the CDR3 is 17 residues. For the CDR3, the DNA is TGTGCCAGCAGTGAAGCACGGGGGGCTTCCCTTAACTATGGCTACACCTTC. It codes for CASSEARGASLNYGYTF. Looking up the rest from reference TRBV2 and TRBJ1-2 gives the full variable domain: EPEVTQTPSHQVTQMGQEVILRCVPISNHLYFYWYRQILGQKVEFLVSFYNNEISEKSEIFDDQFSVERPDGSNFTLKIRSTKLEDSAMYFCASSEARGASLNYGYTFGSGTRLTVV.

The chain combines TRBV5-1 with TRBJ2-7; perhaps TRBD1 as D (6 bases). V was clipped by 2 bases and J by 6 bases, with 9 bases between them. The germline gives CDR1 SGHRS, CDR2 YFSETQ. The CDR3 spans 12 residues. The CDR3 nucleotides read TGCGCCAGCAGCTTAGGGACACGCGAGCAGTACTTC. Encoded protein: CASSLGTREQYF.

This sequence joins TRBV4-1 and TRBJ1-1, with D possibly being TRBD1 (6 bases). CDR3 size: 14 residues. The germline CDR1 and CDR2 sequences are MGHRA and YSYEKL. V shed 5 bases and J shed 1 base, with 11 bases lying between them. For the CDR3, the DNA is TGCGCCAGCAGCGCCCTAGGGGGGAACACTGAAGCTTTCTTT. The encoded protein is CASSALGGNTEAFF.

The genes are TRBV7-9 and TRBJ1-1; no clear D. Germline lookup yields CDR1 SEHNR and CDR2 FQNEAQ (reference sequence). Trimming left V 3 bases short and J 11 bases short, with 16 bases between. The CDR3 is made up of 13 amino acids. The CDR3 protein is CASSFETRPSAFF. CDR3 DNA sequence: TGTGCCAGCAGCTTCGAGACACGACCGTCGGCTTTCTTT. Looking up the rest from reference TRBV7-9 and TRBJ1-1 gives the full variable domain: DTGVSQNPRHKITKRGQNVTFRCDPISEHNRLYWYRQTLGQGPEFLTYFQNEAQLEKSRLLSDRFSAERPKGSFSTLEIQRTEQGDSAMYLCASSFETRPSAFFGQGTRLTVV.

The rearrangement uses TRBV28 and TRBJ1-4; TRBD1 is a possible D gene (6 bases). The CDR3 is made up of 14 amino acids. V lost 5 bases, J lost 7 bases, and 14 bases lay in between. CDR1 is MDHEN, CDR2 SYDVKM, per germline. DNA of the CDR3: TGTGCCAGCAGTGTACAGGGAGTGCGTGAAAAACTGTTTTTT. Protein sequence: CASSVQGVREKLFF.

The genes are TRBV5-1 and TRBJ2-6, with 10 bases that match TRBD1. Trimming took 0 bases from V and 2 from J; bases not matched to a gene: 5. The CDR3 totals 18 residues. Germline V gives CDR1 SGHRS, CDR2 YFSETQ. As DNA, the CDR3 is TGCGCCAGCAGCTTGGTGGGGACAGGGGTGACTGGGGCCAACGTCCTGACTTTC. Amino acids: CASSLVGTGVTGANVLTF. The whole variable domain, remainder taken from reference TRBV5-1 and TRBJ2-6, is KAGVTQTPRYLIKTRGQQVTLSCSPISGHRSVSWYQQTPGQGLQFLFEYFSETQRNKGNFPGRFSGRQFSNSRSEMNVSTLELGDSALYLCASSLVGTGVTGANVLTFGAGSRLTVL.

This clone was observed a few times. The V gene is TRBV28, the J gene TRBJ1-5; TRBD1 matches 8 bases. The J segment lost 3 bases and the V segment lost 4 bases, leaving 11 bases of the junction unmatched. Germline lookup yields CDR1 MDHEN and CDR2 SYDVKM. This CDR3 is built from 17 residues. CDR3 in DNA: TGTGCCAGCAGTTCGTACAGACAGGGGTATGACAATCAGCCCCAGCATTTT. Translated: CASSSYRQGYDNQPQHF.

The chain carries TRBV19 and TRBJ2-7; 10 nucleotides line up with TRBD1. The germline V gene encodes CDR1 LNHDA and CDR2 SQIVND (reference sequence). Unmatched junction bases numbered 9, after V lost 6 bases and J lost 4 bases. The CDR3 sequence is 15 residues long. CDR3 residues: CASSDLTGGNYEQYF. CDR3 nucleotide sequence: TGTGCCAGTAGCGACTTGACAGGGGGCAATTACGAGCAGTACTTC.

The chain is built from TRBV29-1 and TRBJ2-1; 10 bases agree with TRBD2. Unmatched junction bases numbered 18, after V lost 2 bases and J lost 5 bases. Germline loops: CDR1 SQVTM, CDR2 ANQGSEA. The CDR3 has 19 residues. The CDR3 here is CSVEHLRYTGTSVDNEQFF. In DNA, the CDR3 is TGCAGCGTTGAACACCTCCGGTACACCGGGACTAGCGTAGACAATGAGCAGTTCTTC.